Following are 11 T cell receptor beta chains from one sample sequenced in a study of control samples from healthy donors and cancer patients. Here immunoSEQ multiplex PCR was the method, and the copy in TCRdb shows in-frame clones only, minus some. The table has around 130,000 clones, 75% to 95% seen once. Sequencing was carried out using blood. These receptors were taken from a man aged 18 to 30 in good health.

CDR3 sequence: CATSAGISGANVLTF. The CDR3, as DNA: TGTGCCACCAGTGCGGGGATCTCTGGGGCCAACGTCCTGACTTTC. The chain has TRBV24-1 and TRBJ2-6; perhaps TRBD2 as D (5 bases). Germline CDR1 reads KGHDR; CDR2 reads SFDVKD. Trimming pared 5 bases from V and 0 bases from J, leaving 7 bases between. The CDR3 totals 15 residues.

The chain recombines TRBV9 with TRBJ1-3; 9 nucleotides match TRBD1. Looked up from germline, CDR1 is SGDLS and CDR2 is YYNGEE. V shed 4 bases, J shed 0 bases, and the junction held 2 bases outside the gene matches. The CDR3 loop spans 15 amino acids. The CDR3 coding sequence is TGTGCCAGCAGCCCGACAGGGGGCTCTGGAAACACCATATATTTT. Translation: CASSPTGGSGNTIYF.

The CDR3 nucleotides are TGTGCCAGTAGCCCCGGAGACCAAGAGACCCAGTACTTC. Amino acids: CASSPGDQETQYF. V gene TRBV19 combines with J gene TRBJ2-5; D ambiguous. Germline assignment: CDR1 LNHDA and CDR2 SQIVND (reference sequence). V lost 6 bases and J 0 bases, leaving 8 bases between the germline ends. CDR3 length: 13 amino acids. The whole variable domain, filled in from reference TRBV19 and TRBJ2-5, reads DGGITQSPKYLFRKEGQNVTLSCEQNLNHDAMYWYRQDPGQGLRLIYYSQIVNDFQKGDIAEGYSVSREKKESFPLTVTSAQKNPTAFYLCASSPGDQETQYFGPGTRLLVL.

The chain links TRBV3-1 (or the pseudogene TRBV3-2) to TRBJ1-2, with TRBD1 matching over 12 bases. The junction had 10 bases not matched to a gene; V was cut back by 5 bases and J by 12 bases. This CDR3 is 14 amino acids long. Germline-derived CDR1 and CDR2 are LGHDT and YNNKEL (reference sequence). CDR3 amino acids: CASSGISGTGGHTF. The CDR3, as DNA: TGTGCCAGCAGCGGCATCTCCGGGACAGGGGGCCACACCTTC.

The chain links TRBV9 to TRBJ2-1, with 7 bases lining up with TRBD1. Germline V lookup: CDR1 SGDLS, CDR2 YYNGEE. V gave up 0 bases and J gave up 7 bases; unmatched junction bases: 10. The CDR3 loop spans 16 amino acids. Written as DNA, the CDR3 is TGTGCCAGCAGCGTAGGGGTGACAGGGACAAAAAATGAGCAGTTCTTC. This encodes CASSVGVTGTKNEQFF. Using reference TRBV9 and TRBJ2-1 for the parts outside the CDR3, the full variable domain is DSGVTQTPKHLITATGQRVTLRCSPRSGDLSVYWYQQSLDQGLQFLIQYYNGEERAKGNILERFSAQQFPDLHSELNLSSLELGDSALYFCASSVGVTGTKNEQFFGPGTRLTVL.

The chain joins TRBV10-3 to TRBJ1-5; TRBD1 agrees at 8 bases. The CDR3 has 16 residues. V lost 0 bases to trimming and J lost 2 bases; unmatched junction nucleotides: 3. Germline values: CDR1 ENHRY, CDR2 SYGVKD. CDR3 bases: TGTGCCATCAGTGAGTCCGGGACAGGAGGCAATCAGCCCCAGCATTTT. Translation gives CAISESGTGGNQPQHF.

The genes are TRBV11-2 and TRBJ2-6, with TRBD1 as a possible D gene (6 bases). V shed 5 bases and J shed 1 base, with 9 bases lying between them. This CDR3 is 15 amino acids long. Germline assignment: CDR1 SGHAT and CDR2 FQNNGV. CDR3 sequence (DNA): TGTGCCAGCAGCGCGACAGGTTCTGGGGCCAACGTCCTGACTTTC. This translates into CASSATGSGANVLTF.

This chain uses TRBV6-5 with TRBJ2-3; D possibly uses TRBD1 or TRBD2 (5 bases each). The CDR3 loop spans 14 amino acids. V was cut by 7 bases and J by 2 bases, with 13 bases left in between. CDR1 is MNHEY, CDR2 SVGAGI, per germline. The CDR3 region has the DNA TGTGCCAGCACCCAGGGACCGTACACAGATACGCAGTATTTT. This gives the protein CASTQGPYTDTQYF.

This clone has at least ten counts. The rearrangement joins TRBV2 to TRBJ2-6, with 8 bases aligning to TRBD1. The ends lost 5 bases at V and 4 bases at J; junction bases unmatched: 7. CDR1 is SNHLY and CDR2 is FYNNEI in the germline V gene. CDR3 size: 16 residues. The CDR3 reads CASSIGQGSGANVLTF. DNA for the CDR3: TGTGCCAGCAGTATCGGACAGGGCTCCGGGGCCAACGTCCTGACTTTC.

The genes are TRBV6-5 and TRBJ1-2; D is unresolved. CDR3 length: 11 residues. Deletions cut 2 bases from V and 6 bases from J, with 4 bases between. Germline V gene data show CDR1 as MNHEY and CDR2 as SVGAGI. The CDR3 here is CASSYGDGYTF. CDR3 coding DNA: TGTGCCAGCAGTTACGGAGATGGCTACACCTTC.

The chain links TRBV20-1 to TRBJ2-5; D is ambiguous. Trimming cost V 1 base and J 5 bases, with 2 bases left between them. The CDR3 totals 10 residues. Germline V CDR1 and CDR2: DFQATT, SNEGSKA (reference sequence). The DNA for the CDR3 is TGCAGTGCTAGAGTGGAGACCCAGTACTTC. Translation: CSARVETQYF.